This TCR beta chain originates from a study of cytomegalovirus exposure and HLA in healthy donors. The study's findings and limits: What was likely a sequencing artifact was a cluster of highly shared sequence variants.

With 8 bases removed from V and 7 bases from J, the gap between germline ends came to 14 bases. The CDR3 is 12 residues long. The germline gives CDR1 GTSNPN, CDR2 SVGIG (reference sequence). With regard to this clone: Its antigen remains unidentified.

The study ran its PCR with 60 Vbeta and 13 Jbeta primers. Only in-frame clones appear in the TCRdb table, and some are missing; sequencing was by immunoSEQ multiplex PCR. This table holds about 130,000 clones, just over 75% found once. The rearrangement links TRBV30 to TRBJ1-4, with a weak D call TRBD1 (5 bases). Material: PBMCs. The sequence was obtained from a woman in her fifties or sixties in good health and CMV-seronegative. CDR3 coding DNA: TGTGCCAGTGGAGATAGGGGTGAAAAACTGTTTTTT. Protein product: CASGDRGEKLFF.